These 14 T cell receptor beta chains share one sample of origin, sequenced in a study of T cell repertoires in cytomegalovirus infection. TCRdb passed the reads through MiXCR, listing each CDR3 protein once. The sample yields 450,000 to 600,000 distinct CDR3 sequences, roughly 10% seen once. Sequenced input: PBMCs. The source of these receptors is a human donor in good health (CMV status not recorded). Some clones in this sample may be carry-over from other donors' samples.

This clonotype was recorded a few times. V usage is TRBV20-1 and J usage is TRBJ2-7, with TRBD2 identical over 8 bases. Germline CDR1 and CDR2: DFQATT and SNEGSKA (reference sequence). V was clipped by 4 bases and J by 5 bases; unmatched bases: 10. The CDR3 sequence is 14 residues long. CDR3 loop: CSATSGGFRNEQYF. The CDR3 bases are TGCAGTGCTACCAGCGGGGGATTTCGCAACGAGCAGTACTTC.

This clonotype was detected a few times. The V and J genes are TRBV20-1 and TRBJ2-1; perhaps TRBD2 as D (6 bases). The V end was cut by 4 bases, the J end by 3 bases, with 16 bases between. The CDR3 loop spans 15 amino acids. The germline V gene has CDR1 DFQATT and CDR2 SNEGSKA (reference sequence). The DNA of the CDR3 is TGCAGTGCTACGGCTAGCGTCCTTTTCTACAATGAGCAGTTCTTC. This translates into CSATASVLFYNEQFF.

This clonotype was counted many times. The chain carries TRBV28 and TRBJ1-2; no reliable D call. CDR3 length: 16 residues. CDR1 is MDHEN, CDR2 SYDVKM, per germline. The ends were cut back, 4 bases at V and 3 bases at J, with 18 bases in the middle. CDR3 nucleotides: TGTGCCAGCAGTTCCCCCCACACAGACCGGGACTATGGCTACACCTTC. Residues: CASSSPHTDRDYGYTF.

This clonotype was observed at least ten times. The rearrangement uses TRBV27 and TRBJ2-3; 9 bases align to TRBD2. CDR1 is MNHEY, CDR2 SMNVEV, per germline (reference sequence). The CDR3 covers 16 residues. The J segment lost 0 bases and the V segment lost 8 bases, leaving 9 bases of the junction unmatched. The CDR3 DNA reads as TGTGCCAGCCAGAATAGACTAGCGGTTAGCACAGATACGCAGTATTTT. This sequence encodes CASQNRLAVSTDTQYF.

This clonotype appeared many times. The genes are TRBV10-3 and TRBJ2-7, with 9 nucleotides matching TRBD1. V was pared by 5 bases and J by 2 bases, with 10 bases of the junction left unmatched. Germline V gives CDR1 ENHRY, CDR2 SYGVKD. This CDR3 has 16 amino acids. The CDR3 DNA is TGTGCCATCAGTCTTACGGACAGGGGACCCGCCTACGAGCAGTACTTC. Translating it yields CAISLTDRGPAYEQYF.

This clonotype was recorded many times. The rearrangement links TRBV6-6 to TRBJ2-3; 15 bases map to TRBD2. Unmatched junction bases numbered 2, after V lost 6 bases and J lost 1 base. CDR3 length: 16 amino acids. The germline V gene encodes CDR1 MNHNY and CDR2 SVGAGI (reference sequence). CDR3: CASSWTSGGGTDTQYF. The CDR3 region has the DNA TGTGCCAGCAGCTGGACTAGCGGGGGGGGCACAGATACGCAGTATTTT.

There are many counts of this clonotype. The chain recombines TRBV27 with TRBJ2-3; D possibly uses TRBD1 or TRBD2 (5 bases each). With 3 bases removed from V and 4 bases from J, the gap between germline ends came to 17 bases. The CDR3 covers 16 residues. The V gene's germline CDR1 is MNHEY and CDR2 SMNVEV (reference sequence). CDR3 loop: CASSFILRGRADTQYF. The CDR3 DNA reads TGTGCCAGCAGTTTCATCCTCCGGGGCCGAGCAGATACGCAGTATTTT.

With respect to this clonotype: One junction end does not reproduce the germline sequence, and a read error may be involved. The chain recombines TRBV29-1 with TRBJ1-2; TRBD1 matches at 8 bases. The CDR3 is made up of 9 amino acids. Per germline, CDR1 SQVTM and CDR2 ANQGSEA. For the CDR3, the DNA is TGCAGCGTCCCGGGACAGGACGACTTC. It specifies CSVPGQDDF. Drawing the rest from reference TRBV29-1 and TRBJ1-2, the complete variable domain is SAVISQKPSRDICQRGTSLTIQCQVDSQVTMMFWYRQQPGQSLTLIATANQGSEATYESGFVIDKFPISRPNLTFSTLTVSNMSPEDSSIYLCSVPGQDDFGSGTRLTVV.

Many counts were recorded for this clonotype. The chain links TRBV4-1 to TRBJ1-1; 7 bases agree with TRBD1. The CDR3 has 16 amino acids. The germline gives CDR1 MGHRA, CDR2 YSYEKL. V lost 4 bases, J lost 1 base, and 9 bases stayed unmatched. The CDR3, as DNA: TGCGCCAGCAGCCTTAGGGAGACAGGGTCGAACACTGAAGCTTTCTTT. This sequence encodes CASSLRETGSNTEAFF.

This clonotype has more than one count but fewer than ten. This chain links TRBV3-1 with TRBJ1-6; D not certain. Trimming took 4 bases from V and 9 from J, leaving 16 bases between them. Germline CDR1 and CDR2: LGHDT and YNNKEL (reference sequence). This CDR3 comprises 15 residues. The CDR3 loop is CASSPHRERGSPLHF. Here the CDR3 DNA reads TGTGCCAGCAGCCCACATCGGGAGCGAGGTTCACCCCTCCACTTT.

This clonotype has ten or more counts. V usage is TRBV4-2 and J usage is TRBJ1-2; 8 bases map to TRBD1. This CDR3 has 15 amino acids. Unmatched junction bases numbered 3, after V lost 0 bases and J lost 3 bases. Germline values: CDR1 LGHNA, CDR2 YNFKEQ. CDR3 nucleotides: TGTGCCAGCAGCCAAGAGTTACAGGGGGACTATGGCTACACCTTC. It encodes CASSQELQGDYGYTF.

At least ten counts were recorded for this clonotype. CDR3 in DNA: TGTGCCAGCAGTTCTGTTGCCGGATTCTACAATGAGCAGTTCTTC. Translating gives CASSSVAGFYNEQFF. The chain is built from TRBV27 and TRBJ2-1; D not certain. The CDR3 is made up of 15 amino acids. Germline V gene lookup returns CDR1 MNHEY and CDR2 SMNVEV (reference sequence). The V end lost 4 bases, the J end lost 3 bases, and 13 bases lay between the germline ends.

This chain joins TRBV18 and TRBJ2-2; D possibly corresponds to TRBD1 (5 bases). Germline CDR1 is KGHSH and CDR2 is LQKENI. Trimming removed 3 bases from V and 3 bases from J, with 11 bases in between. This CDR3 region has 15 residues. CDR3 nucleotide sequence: TGTGCCAGCTCACCTGGCAGGGCACACACCGGGGAGCTGTTTTTT. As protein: CASSPGRAHTGELFF.

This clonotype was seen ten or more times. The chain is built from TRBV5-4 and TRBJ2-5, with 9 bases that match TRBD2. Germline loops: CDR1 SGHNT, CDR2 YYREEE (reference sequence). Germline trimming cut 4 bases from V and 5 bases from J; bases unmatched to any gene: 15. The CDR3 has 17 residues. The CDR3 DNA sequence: TGTGCCAGCAGCGATCCCCGGAGCGGGGGGCCGGAGGAGACCCAGTACTTC. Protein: CASSDPRSGGPEETQYF.